Detailed here is one T cell receptor beta chain. Original analysis: Using reference gene primer amplification, nucleated cell counts were estimated. The method was immunoSEQ multiplex PCR; TCRdb's version includes in-frame clones alone and lacks a portion of them. The V and J calls and clone size were taken over from that table, and D and trimming were inferred from the DNA. Of some 250,000 clones listed, more than 65% are singletons. The data stem from a study of blood T cell repertoires in COVID-19. Study-level information: COVID-19 samples from acute and convalescent phases originated in the United States, Italy and Spain. PBMCs, B-cell-depleted T cells, or T cells provided the cDNA or gDNA that made up the material.

Input material: peripheral blood. The sequence was obtained from a young woman with acute or convalescent COVID-19.

Written as DNA, the CDR3 is TGTGCCAGCTCCCCTAGGAGACAGCTAGTCGAGCAGTACTTC. The encoded protein is CASSPRRQLVEQYF. The chain combines TRBV27 with TRBJ2-7; weak D call: TRBD1 (5 bases). The CDR3 contains 14 residues. Trimming took 8 bases from V and 6 from J, leaving 20 bases between them. Looked up from germline, CDR1 is MNHEY and CDR2 is SMNVEV (reference sequence).